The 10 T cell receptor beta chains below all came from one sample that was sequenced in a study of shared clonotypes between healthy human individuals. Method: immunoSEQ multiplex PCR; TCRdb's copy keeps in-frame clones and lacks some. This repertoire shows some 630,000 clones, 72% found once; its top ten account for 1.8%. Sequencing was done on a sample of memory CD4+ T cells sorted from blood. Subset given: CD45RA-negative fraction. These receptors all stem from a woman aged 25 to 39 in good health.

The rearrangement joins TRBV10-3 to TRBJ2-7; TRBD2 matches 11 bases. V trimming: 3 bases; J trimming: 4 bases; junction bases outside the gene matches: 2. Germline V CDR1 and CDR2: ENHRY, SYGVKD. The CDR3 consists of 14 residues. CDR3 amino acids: CAISETSGRYEQYF. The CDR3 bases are TGTGCCATCAGTGAAACTAGCGGGAGATACGAGCAGTACTTC.

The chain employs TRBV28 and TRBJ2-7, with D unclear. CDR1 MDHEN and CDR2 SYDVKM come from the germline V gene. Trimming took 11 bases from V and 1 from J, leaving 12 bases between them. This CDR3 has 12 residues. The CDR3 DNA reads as TGTGCCCCCTTCGGTCGATCCTACGAGCAGTACTTC. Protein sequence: CAPFGRSYEQYF.

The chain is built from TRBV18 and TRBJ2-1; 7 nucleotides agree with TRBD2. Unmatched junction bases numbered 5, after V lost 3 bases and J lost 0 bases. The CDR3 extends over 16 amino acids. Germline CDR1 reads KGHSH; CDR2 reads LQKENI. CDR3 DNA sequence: TGTGCCAGCTCACCGACGGGCGGGAGCTCCTACAATGAGCAGTTCTTC. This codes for CASSPTGGSSYNEQFF.

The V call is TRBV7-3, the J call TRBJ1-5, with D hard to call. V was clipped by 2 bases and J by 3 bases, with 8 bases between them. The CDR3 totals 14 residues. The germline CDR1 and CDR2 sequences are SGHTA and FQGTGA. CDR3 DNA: TGTGCCAGCAGCTTATCCGGGTACAATCAGCCCCAGCATTTT. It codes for CASSLSGYNQPQHF.

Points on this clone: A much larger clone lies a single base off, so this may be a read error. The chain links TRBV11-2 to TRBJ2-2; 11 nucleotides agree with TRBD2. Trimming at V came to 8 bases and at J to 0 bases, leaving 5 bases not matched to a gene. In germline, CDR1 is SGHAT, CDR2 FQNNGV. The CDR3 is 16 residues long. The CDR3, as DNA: TGTGCCAGCCCAGCTAGCGGGGGGACGAACACCGGGGAGCTGTTTTTT. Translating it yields CASPASGGTNTGELFF.

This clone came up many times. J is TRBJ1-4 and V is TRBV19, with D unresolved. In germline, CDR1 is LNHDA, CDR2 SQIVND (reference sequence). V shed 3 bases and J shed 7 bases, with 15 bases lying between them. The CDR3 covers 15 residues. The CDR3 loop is CASSIPPPRGEKLFF. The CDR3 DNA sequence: TGTGCCAGTAGTATCCCCCCCCCGCGGGGTGAAAAACTGTTTTTT. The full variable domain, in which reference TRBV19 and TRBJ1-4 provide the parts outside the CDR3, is DGGITQSPKYLFRKEGQNVTLSCEQNLNHDAMYWYRQDPGQGLRLIYYSQIVNDFQKGDIAEGYSVSREKKESFPLTVTSAQKNPTAFYLCASSIPPPRGEKLFFGSGTQLSVL.

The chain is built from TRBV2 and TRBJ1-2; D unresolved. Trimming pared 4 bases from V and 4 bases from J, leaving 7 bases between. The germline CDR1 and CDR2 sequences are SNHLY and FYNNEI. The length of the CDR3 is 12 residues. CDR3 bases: TGTGCCAGCAGTGCAACGGGCTATGGCTACACCTTC. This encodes CASSATGYGYTF.

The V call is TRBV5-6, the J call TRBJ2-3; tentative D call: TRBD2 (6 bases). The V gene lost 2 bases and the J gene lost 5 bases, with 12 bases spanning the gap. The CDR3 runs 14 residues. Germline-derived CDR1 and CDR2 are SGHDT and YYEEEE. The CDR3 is CASSLAGRQDTQYF. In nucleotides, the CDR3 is TGTGCCAGCAGCTTAGCCGGGAGACAAGATACGCAGTATTTT.

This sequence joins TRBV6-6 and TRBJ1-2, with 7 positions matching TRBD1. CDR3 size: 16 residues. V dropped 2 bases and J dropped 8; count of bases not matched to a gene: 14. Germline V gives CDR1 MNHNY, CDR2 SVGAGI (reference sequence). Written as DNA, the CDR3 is TGTGCCAGCAGTTACAACAGGGGATGGGTTGCGTTAGGCTACACCTTC. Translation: CASSYNRGWVALGYTF.

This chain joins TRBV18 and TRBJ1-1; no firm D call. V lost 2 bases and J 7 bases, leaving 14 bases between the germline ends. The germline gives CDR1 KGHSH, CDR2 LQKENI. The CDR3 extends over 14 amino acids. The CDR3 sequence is CASSPMSGVDEAFF. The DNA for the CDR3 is TGTGCCAGCTCACCAATGTCCGGGGTCGATGAAGCTTTCTTT.